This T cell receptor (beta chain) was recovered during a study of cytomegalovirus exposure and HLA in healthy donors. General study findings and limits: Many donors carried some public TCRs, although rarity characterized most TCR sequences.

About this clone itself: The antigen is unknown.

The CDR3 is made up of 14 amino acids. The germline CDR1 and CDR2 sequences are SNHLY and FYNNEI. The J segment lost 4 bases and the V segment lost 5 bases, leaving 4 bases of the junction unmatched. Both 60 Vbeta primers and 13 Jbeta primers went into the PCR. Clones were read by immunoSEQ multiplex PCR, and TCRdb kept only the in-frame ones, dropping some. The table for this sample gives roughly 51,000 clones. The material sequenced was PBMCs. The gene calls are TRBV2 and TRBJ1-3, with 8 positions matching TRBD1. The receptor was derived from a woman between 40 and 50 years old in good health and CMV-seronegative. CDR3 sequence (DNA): TGTGCCAGCAGTTCGACAGGGGTCGGAAACACCATATATTTT. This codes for CASSSTGVGNTIYF.